Listed here are 9 T cell receptor beta chains from one sample, sequenced in a study of blood T cell repertoires in COVID-19. Assay used: immunoSEQ multiplex PCR; TCRdb lists only in-frame clones, some missing. This table holds roughly 70,000 clones, roughly nine tenths found once. Sample: peripheral blood. The receptors come from a man in his 70s with active COVID-19.

The CDR3 protein is CASSPRDNSPLHF. The DNA of the CDR3 is TGTGCCAGCAGCCCCAGGGATAATTCACCCCTCCACTTT. This chain links TRBV3-1 (or the pseudogene TRBV3-2) with TRBJ1-6, with a possible D match to TRBD1 (5 bases). Trimming pared 4 bases from V and 5 bases from J, leaving 6 bases between. CDR1 is LGHDT and CDR2 is YNNKEL in the germline V gene (reference sequence). The CDR3 sequence is 13 residues long.

The V gene is TRBV5-1, the J gene TRBJ1-1; possible D gene TRBD1, 6 bases. The germline gives CDR1 SGHRS, CDR2 YFSETQ. The V gene lost 1 base and the J gene lost 7 bases, with 11 bases spanning the gap. The CDR3 totals 13 residues. The CDR3: CASSLRGGVEAFF. DNA of the CDR3: TGCGCCAGCAGCTTGCGGGGGGGCGTTGAAGCTTTCTTT.

The genes are TRBV2 and TRBJ1-1; D not certain. The CDR3 is 14 residues long. Germline assignment: CDR1 SNHLY and CDR2 FYNNEI. Trimming took off 1 base at V and 3 bases at J, with 9 bases between the two ends. The DNA of the CDR3 is TGTGCCAGCAGTGAAGGGCTCGGGTACACTGAAGCTTTCTTT. Protein product: CASSEGLGYTEAFF.

Note on this clone: At one end the junction does not follow the germline gene, possibly because of a read error. J is TRBJ2-7 and V is TRBV4-1; the D gene is possibly TRBD1 (6 bases). CDR3 size: 18 residues. Germline V CDR1 and CDR2: MGHRA, YSYEKL. Written as DNA, the CDR3 is TGCGCCAGCAGCCAAGGCCCCCCGGCAGGGGCTGGGACCTACGCGCAGTACTTC. Its translation: CASSQGPPAGAGTYAQYF.

The table lists this clone with a count of one. V usage is TRBV10-3 and J usage is TRBJ1-2; 7 bases fit TRBD1. Looked up from germline, CDR1 is ENHRY and CDR2 is SYGVKD. The CDR3 is 13 residues long. The junction had 5 bases not matched to a gene; V was cut back by 6 bases and J by 4 bases. This chain's CDR3 is CAISRQGGYGYTF. For the CDR3, the DNA is TGTGCCATCAGCCGACAGGGTGGCTATGGCTACACCTTC.

This clone was picked up one time. The chain's CDR3 is CASSGSGGGNQPQHF. CDR3 in DNA: TGTGCCAGCAGTGGGTCCGGGGGGGGCAATCAGCCCCAGCATTTT. The chain is built from TRBV25-1 and TRBJ1-5; tentative D call: TRBD1 (5 bases). Per germline, CDR1 MGHDK and CDR2 SYGVNS. The V end lost 4 bases, the J end lost 2 bases, and 12 bases lay between the germline ends. This CDR3 is built from 15 residues.

This chain joins TRBV19 and TRBJ2-5, with 7 bases lining up with TRBD1. The CDR3 length is 13 residues. CDR1 and CDR2 (germline): LNHDA, SQIVND (reference sequence). With V trimmed by 4 bases and J by 5 bases, 4 bases remained unmatched. The DNA for the CDR3 is TGTGCCAGTAGTACCACAGGGGTGGAGACCCAGTACTTC. Translating it yields CASSTTGVETQYF. Drawing the rest from reference TRBV19 and TRBJ2-5, the complete variable domain is DGGITQSPKYLFRKEGQNVTLSCEQNLNHDAMYWYRQDPGQGLRLIYYSQIVNDFQKGDIAEGYSVSREKKESFPLTVTSAQKNPTAFYLCASSTTGVETQYFGPGTRLLVL.

The V call is TRBV11-3, the J call TRBJ2-1; D not resolved. V dropped 1 base and J dropped 5 bases, with 6 bases sitting between them. Germline CDR1 is SGHNT and CDR2 is YENEEA. The CDR3 spans 13 residues. CDR3 in amino acids: CASSLGPHNEQFF. The CDR3 DNA sequence: TGTGCCAGCAGCTTAGGGCCCCACAATGAGCAGTTCTTC.

V gene TRBV9 combines with J gene TRBJ2-7; 9 nucleotides match TRBD2. After removal of 2 bases from V and 3 bases from J, the junction contained 6 bases not matched to a gene. CDR1 is SGDLS, CDR2 YYNGEE, per germline. The CDR3 is made up of 15 amino acids. The CDR3 region has the DNA TGTGCCAGCAGCGTTAGTTCTAGCGGGAACTACGAGCAGTACTTC. Translating gives CASSVSSSGNYEQYF.